Sequencing of this T cell receptor beta chain was carried out in a study of T cells in Graves' hyperthyroidism and ophthalmopathy. Looked up from germline, CDR1 is MNHNS and CDR2 is SASEGT. The CDR3 totals 14 residues. V lost 8 bases, J lost 4 bases, and 15 bases lay in between. The TCR beta CDR3 regions underwent amplification using RNA transcripts as the source. HTBI primers were used for first-round RT-PCR of the TCR CDR3. MiXCR was run by TCRdb on the multiplex PCR reads, yielding one entry per CDR3 protein. This table holds more than 300,000 distinct CDR3 sequences, roughly 14% found once. This clonotype was observed many times. Patients counted as stable if ophthalmopathy did not develop within 18 months. Uncontrolled infection, other autoimmune disease, pregnancy or lactation led to exclusion.

The sample comprised blood. The chain has TRBV6-1 and TRBJ1-5; D may be TRBD1 (5 bases). The receptor's source is a woman between 25 and 40 years old with Graves' hyperthyroidism. The CDR3 DNA follows: TGTGCCAGCGAGCGACGGGGGGAGAATCAGCCCCAGCATTTT. Translation gives CASERRGENQPQHF.